The present TCR beta chain was sequenced within a study of response to subunit inactivated influenza vaccine. Study-level results: It was the authors' suggestion that each seasonal influenza vaccination recruits few new T cells.

A single record per CDR3 protein comes from TCRdb applying MiXCR to the RT-PCR reads. The data hold 650,000 to 700,000 distinct CDR3 sequences, with roughly 14% observed a single time. This clonotype showed up just a few times. Its antigen is unidentified. This TCR was recovered from a man aged 50-60 years who received an inactivated influenza vaccine. This specimen was PBMCs from blood, taken about 11 days after vaccination.

The DNA of the CDR3 is TGCGCCAGCACCATATCCCGAGGGGGAGATTCACCCCTCCACTTT. This gives the protein CASTISRGGDSPLHF. The V call is TRBV5-1, the J call TRBJ1-6; possibly TRBD1 for D (6 bases). Germline-derived CDR1 and CDR2 are SGHRS and YFSETQ. This CDR3 comprises 15 residues. The ends were cut back, 6 bases at V and 8 bases at J, with 18 bases in the middle.